A single sample is the source of the 23 T cell receptor beta chains below, sequenced in a study of CD8+CD57+ T cells in acquired aplastic anemia. Investigators profiled TCR beta VDJ and CDR3 from genomic DNA template. TCRdb re-called the reads with MiXCR, one entry per CDR3 protein. The repertoire holds some 70,000 distinct CDR3 sequences, with approximately 54% as singletons. Sequencing was carried out using sorted CD4+, CD8+, or CD8+CD57+ T cells (not recorded which) from PBMCs. The receptors shown here come from a human donor in good health, serving as a control.

The chain combines TRBV6-1 with TRBJ2-1; 7 bases agree with TRBD2. The V gene end was trimmed by 4 bases and the J gene end by 3 bases; junction bases not matched to a gene: 6. Germline loops: CDR1 MNHNS, CDR2 SASEGT. This CDR3 comprises 15 residues. As DNA, the CDR3 is TGTGCCAGCAGTGGACTTCTAGCGGTCTACAATGAGCAGTTCTTC. Translated, it gives CASSGLLAVYNEQFF.

The genes are TRBV24-1 and TRBJ1-5; a weak D match, TRBD1 (5 bases). Between the trimmed V and J ends, which lost 0 bases and 3 bases, there was a span of 8 bases. The CDR3 is 15 residues long. Germline CDR1 is KGHDR and CDR2 is SFDVKD. The CDR3 spells CATSDLGGDNQPQHF. In nucleotides, the CDR3 is TGTGCCACCAGTGATTTGGGGGGAGACAATCAGCCCCAGCATTTT.

In regard to this clonotype: The CDR3 carries no conserved terminal phenylalanine or tryptophan, so it likely arises from a read error. The chain combines TRBV19 with TRBJ1-2; possible D gene TRBD1, 6 bases. The germline V gene has CDR1 LNHDA and CDR2 SQIVND (reference sequence). CDR3 length equals 15 residues. V was shortened by 3 bases and J by 0 bases, with 11 bases between the two germline ends. CDR3: CASSIRTETNYGYTS. The CDR3 bases are TGTGCCAGTAGTATCCGGACAGAAACTAACTATGGCTACACCTCA.

This clonotype was seen a handful of times. This sequence joins TRBV30 and TRBJ1-1; 10 bases are shared with TRBD1. The junction had 4 bases not matched to a gene; V was cut back by 4 bases and J by 5 bases. Germline CDR1 GTSNPN, CDR2 SVGIG (reference sequence). This CDR3 comprises 13 residues. For the CDR3, the DNA is TGTGCCTGGAAGACAGGGGGCCTTACTGAAGCTTTCTTT. It translates to CAWKTGGLTEAFF.

This clonotype has just a few counts. The rearrangement links TRBV27 to TRBJ2-3; TRBD2 agrees at 7 bases. CDR3 length: 15 amino acids. Trimming took 5 bases from V and 4 from J; bases not matched to a gene: 9. The germline V gene has CDR1 MNHEY and CDR2 SMNVEV (reference sequence). CDR3 protein: CASSPTVGGADTQYF. Here the CDR3 DNA reads TGTGCCAGCAGTCCTACTGTGGGGGGGGCAGATACGCAGTATTTT.

This clonotype was seen just once. V is TRBV29-1 and J is TRBJ1-5, with D possibly TRBD1 on 5 matching bases. With 4 bases removed from V and 3 bases from J, the gap between germline ends came to 7 bases. The CDR3 is 12 amino acids. Germline V lookup: CDR1 SQVTM, CDR2 ANQGSEA. DNA for the CDR3: TGCAGCGTTGGACAGCCCAATCAGCCCCAGCATTTT. Protein sequence: CSVGQPNQPQHF.

By share, this clonotype counts as medium-sized (0.01 to 0.1%). The chain joins TRBV2 to TRBJ1-1; maybe TRBD1 (5 bases). The ends were cut back, 11 bases at V and 11 bases at J, with 21 bases in the middle. Germline V gene lookup returns CDR1 SNHLY and CDR2 FYNNEI. This CDR3 has 12 amino acids. This CDR3 reads CAGRDGILNAFF. The CDR3 DNA reads TGTGCCGGCCGGGACGGAATACTGAACGCTTTCTTT.

Of note for this clonotype: One end of the junction fails to match germline, which may point to a read error. Here the CDR3 DNA reads TGTGCCAGCCTGACAGGGGGTGGCTATGGCTACGCCTTC. Protein product: CASLTGGGYGYAF. The V and J genes are TRBV6-4 and TRBJ1-2; 9 bases map to TRBD1. The CDR3 is 13 amino acids. Germline V gene sequence: CDR1 MRHNA, CDR2 SNTAGT.

This clonotype was recorded many times. The chain joins TRBV27 to TRBJ2-5, with D uncertain. CDR1 MNHEY and CDR2 SMNVEV come from the germline V gene (reference sequence). Deletions cut 4 bases from V and 1 base from J, with 7 bases between. The CDR3 is made up of 13 amino acids. The CDR3 here is CASSSWAQETQYF. CDR3 in DNA: TGTGCCAGCAGTTCTTGGGCCCAAGAGACCCAGTACTTC.

The chain uses TRBV7-2 and TRBJ1-5; the D gene is possibly TRBD1 (5 bases). The CDR3 runs to 15 residues. Germline loops: CDR1 SGHTA, CDR2 FQGNSA. The germline V and J ends were trimmed by 1 base and 6 bases, with 13 bases remaining between them. The CDR3 region is CASSLGGAPAQPQHF. The CDR3 nucleotides are TGTGCCAGCAGCTTAGGAGGGGCCCCAGCTCAGCCCCAGCATTTT.

This clonotype was seen many times. This rearrangement joins TRBV20-1 to TRBJ2-1, with 10 positions matching TRBD2. CDR1 DFQATT and CDR2 SNEGSKA come from the germline V gene (reference sequence). With 4 bases clipped from V and 7 bases from J, the junction kept 13 bases outside the gene matches. The CDR3 is 16 residues long. The CDR3, as DNA: TGCAGTGCTAAAGCGGGGGGGCCTCGTTTAGAAAATGAGCAGTTCTTC. It translates to CSAKAGGPRLENEQFF.

This clonotype was picked up many times. V usage is TRBV2 and J usage is TRBJ2-7; maybe TRBD1 (6 bases). Germline CDR1 reads SNHLY; CDR2 reads FYNNEI. V was trimmed by 8 bases and J by 2 bases, leaving 19 bases between them. This CDR3 is 15 amino acids long. Written as DNA, the CDR3 is TGTGCCAGCGGGGGCCTGGGACAAAACACCTACGAGCAGTACTTC. Translated: CASGGLGQNTYEQYF.

V is TRBV7-8 and J is TRBJ1-5, with 7 bases fitting TRBD1. Germline CDR1 reads SGHVS; CDR2 reads FQNEAQ. V lost 5 bases, J lost 2 bases, and 3 bases stayed unmatched. This CDR3 spans 14 amino acids. In DNA form, the CDR3 reads TGTGCCAGCAGCCCTACAGGGGGCAATCAGCCCCAGCATTTT. Encoded protein: CASSPTGGNQPQHF.

This clonotype came up many times. The chain couples TRBV27 to TRBJ2-3; possibly TRBD1 for D (5 bases). Germline-derived CDR1 and CDR2 are MNHEY and SMNVEV (reference sequence). Trimming stripped 8 bases from V and 1 base from J, with 13 bases between. There are 14 residues in the CDR3. The CDR3 here is CASSRDPGTDTQYF. DNA for the CDR3: TGTGCCAGCTCCAGGGATCCTGGCACAGATACGCAGTATTTT.

This clonotype was counted many times. The chain couples TRBV5-1 to TRBJ2-1; the match to TRBD1 covers 7 bases. The germline gives CDR1 SGHRS, CDR2 YFSETQ. Trimming cost V 0 bases and J 1 base; bases outside gene matches: 4. This CDR3 is 16 amino acids long. DNA for the CDR3: TGCGCCAGCAGCTTGGCCCCAGGGGGATCCTACAATGAGCAGTTCTTC. Translation gives CASSLAPGGSYNEQFF.

There are many counts of this clonotype. This chain connects TRBV29-1 to TRBJ1-1; possibly TRBD1 for D (5 bases). Germline CDR1 is SQVTM and CDR2 is ANQGSEA. The CDR3 has 18 amino acids. Trimming shortened V by 7 bases and J by 1 base, and 28 bases separated the two germline ends. CDR3 coding DNA: TGCAGCGCCACGTATCCAGGGTTCGTGCCATTAAAGAACACTGAAGCTTTCTTT. This sequence encodes CSATYPGFVPLKNTEAFF.

This clonotype occurred many times. This chain links TRBV7-9 with TRBJ1-1; the D is unclear. Trimming stripped 8 bases from V and 0 bases from J, with 16 bases between. Germline V lookup: CDR1 SEHNR, CDR2 FQNEAQ (reference sequence). This CDR3 has 15 amino acids. The CDR3 bases are TGTGCCAGCGGGTACGTGATGGCGGTGAACACTGAAGCTTTCTTT. It codes for CASGYVMAVNTEAFF.

The chain has TRBV7-9 and TRBJ2-7; 9 bases map to TRBD1. The CDR3 consists of 14 residues. The ends lost 2 bases at V and 3 bases at J; junction bases unmatched: 2. Germline V gene sequence: CDR1 SEHNR, CDR2 FQNEAQ (reference sequence). This chain's CDR3 is CASSLLTGGYEQYF. CDR3 in DNA: TGTGCCAGCAGCTTATTGACAGGGGGCTACGAGCAGTACTTC.

V is TRBV19 and J is TRBJ1-5; 9 nucleotides agree with TRBD1. Germline V gene sequence: CDR1 LNHDA, CDR2 SQIVND (reference sequence). The V and J ends lost 6 bases and 2 bases, in that order; junction bases with no gene match: 14. The CDR3 is 18 residues long. CDR3 sequence reads: CASSTDRDRALGNQPQHF. In DNA, the CDR3 is TGTGCCAGTAGCACCGACCGGGACAGGGCTTTGGGCAATCAGCCCCAGCATTTT. Drawing the rest from reference TRBV19 and TRBJ1-5, the complete variable domain is DGGITQSPKYLFRKEGQNVTLSCEQNLNHDAMYWYRQDPGQGLRLIYYSQIVNDFQKGDIAEGYSVSREKKESFPLTVTSAQKNPTAFYLCASSTDRDRALGNQPQHFGDGTRLSIL.

This rearrangement joins TRBV3-1 to TRBJ2-2; D remains unclear. V was clipped by 4 bases and J by 3 bases, with 6 bases between them. This CDR3 region has 13 residues. Germline CDR1 is LGHDT and CDR2 is YNNKEL (reference sequence). CDR3 coding DNA: TGTGCCAGCAGCCTAAGAGACACCGGGGAGCTGTTTTTT. Translating it yields CASSLRDTGELFF.

The V gene is TRBV20-1, the J gene TRBJ1-5, with D possibly TRBD1 on 6 matching bases. V lost 5 bases and J lost 0, with 11 bases in between. The CDR3 has 14 amino acids. The V gene's germline CDR1 is DFQATT and CDR2 SNEGSKA (reference sequence). CDR3 residues: CSAPDSNSNQPQHF. Here the CDR3 DNA reads TGCAGTGCTCCGGACAGTAATAGCAATCAGCCCCAGCATTTT.

By share, this clonotype ranks as medium-sized. V gene TRBV24-1 combines with J gene TRBJ2-1, with 11 bases aligning to TRBD2. CDR1 is KGHDR, CDR2 SFDVKD, per germline. This CDR3 has 15 amino acids. Trimming removed 1 base from V and 9 bases from J; junction bases left unmatched: 4. This chain's CDR3 is CATSDLTSGSPEQFF. CDR3 nucleotides: TGTGCCACCAGTGATTTAACTAGCGGGAGCCCTGAGCAGTTCTTC.

This clonotype was recorded many times. The chain has TRBV27 and TRBJ2-7; 10 bases are shared with TRBD1. With 5 bases clipped from V and 2 bases from J, the junction kept 12 bases outside the gene matches. Germline values: CDR1 MNHEY, CDR2 SMNVEV (reference sequence). CDR3 length: 17 residues. CDR3 in DNA: TGTGCCAGCAGTAACGGGACAGGGGACCATCTTACCTACGAGCAGTACTTC. This codes for CASSNGTGDHLTYEQYF.